The present TCR beta chain was sequenced within a study of early T cells in non-severe SARS-CoV-2 infection. Study context: Sequenced material consisted of bulk RNA (from unsorted whole blood), and chains were unpaired. Study-level points and caveats: VDJdb-based matching was biased toward anti-spike CD8 responses and missed private and CD4 specificities.

Germline V gene data show CDR1 as SGHAT and CDR2 as FQNNGV. V dropped 1 base and J dropped 2 bases, with 11 bases sitting between them. CDR3 length equals 15 residues. cDNA molecules, individually, were tagged with unique molecular identifiers. TCRdb ran MiXCR on the 5' RACE reads and lists one entry per CDR3 protein. The sample carries roughly 81,000 distinct CDR3 sequences, over 5% recorded once. This clonotype was picked up a small number of times. What it binds is unknown. The receptor's source is an adult who was a healthcare worker with PCR-confirmed SARS-CoV-2 infection or an uninfected control (not recorded which). This chain uses TRBV11-2 with TRBJ2-5, with D possibly being TRBD2 (6 bases). Sequencing was carried out using whole blood. The CDR3 nucleotides are TGTGCCAGCAGCTTAGTGTCTAGCGAACAAGAGACCCAGTACTTC. Protein: CASSLVSSEQETQYF. Drawing the rest from reference TRBV11-2 and TRBJ2-5, the complete variable domain is EAGVAQSPRYKIIEKRQSVAFWCNPISGHATLYWYQQILGQGPKLLIQFQNNGVVDDSQLPKDRFSAERLKGVDSTLKIQPAKLEDSAVYLCASSLVSSEQETQYFGPGTRLLVL.